The T cell receptor (beta chain) described here comes from a study of shared clonotypes between healthy human individuals. Libraries were prepared by immunoSEQ multiplex PCR; TCRdb keeps only in-frame clonotypes and omits some of them. The table shows 950,000 to 1,100,000 clones, with approximately 80% occurring only once. Trimming pared 0 bases from V and 6 bases from J, leaving 8 bases between. The CDR3 is made up of 13 amino acids. Per the germline V gene, CDR1 is SGHTA and CDR2 is FQGNSA. V and J are TRBV7-2 and TRBJ1-2; D unresolved. This receptor was identified in a man aged 18 to 29 in good health. Some clones in this sample may be carry-over from other donors' samples. The sample was memory CD4+ T cells from PBMCs. The subset is: CD45RA-negative fraction. The CDR3 region has the DNA TGTGCCAGCAGCTTAGCGCTTTGGGATGGCTACACCTTC. This gives the protein CASSLALWDGYTF.